The T cell receptor beta chain described here comes from a study of T cell responses to AZD1222 COVID-19 vaccine. Study observations and caveats: Females outnumbered males among donors, who were mostly white British; clonal diversity was possibly underestimated. Among vaccine-associated CD4 TCRs, coverage spanned spike, with dominance at 160-218 and 743-854.

Details on this clone: The antigen remains undetermined.

Trimming took off 4 bases at V and 6 bases at J, with 25 bases between the two ends. CDR1 is GTSNPN, CDR2 SVGIG, per germline (reference sequence). This CDR3 has 17 residues. The repertoire was sequenced with immunoSEQ multiplex PCR; TCRdb's copy has only in-frame clones and lacks some. The profile shows about 140,000 clones, approximately 90% of them singletons. Specimen: peripheral blood, collected 28 days after the second AZD1222 dose. The source of this sequence is an adult who received the AZD1222 COVID-19 vaccine. The V and J genes are TRBV30 and TRBJ2-1, with a tentative D call TRBD1 (6 bases). Written as DNA, the CDR3 is TGTGCCTGGACCATGGGGCAGGGGAAGGGTTTTGTCAATGAGCAGTTCTTC. Its translation: CAWTMGQGKGFVNEQFF.